Following are 32 T cell receptor beta chains from one sample sequenced in a study of T cells in Graves' hyperthyroidism and ophthalmopathy. Using RNA transcripts as the source, TCR beta CDR3 regions were amplified. The study used the HTBI primer set for a first-round RT-PCR of the TCR CDR3. TCRdb itself ran the multiplex PCR reads through MiXCR, one entry per CDR3 protein. The sample holds about 720,000 distinct CDR3 sequences, about 17% seen once. Sample: blood. The receptors originated from a woman aged 45-59 years with Graves' hyperthyroidism that later progressed to Graves' ophthalmopathy.

Many counts were recorded for this clonotype. V and J are TRBV20-1 and TRBJ2-7; 10 bases fit TRBD2. After removal of 6 bases from V and 2 bases from J, the junction contained 4 bases not matched to a gene. CDR3 length: 13 residues. Germline V lookup: CDR1 DFQATT, CDR2 SNEGSKA (reference sequence). The CDR3 loop reads CSARTSGTYEQYF. In nucleotides, the CDR3 is TGCAGTGCAAGGACTAGCGGCACCTACGAGCAGTACTTC.

This clonotype was seen many times. One junction end disagrees with the germline gene, perhaps due to a read error. This rearrangement joins TRBV12-5 to TRBJ2-1; D is undetermined. The germline CDR1 and CDR2 sequences are LGHNT and FRNRAP. This CDR3 contains 15 residues. CDR3 sequence reads: CASGLVGLGGNEQFF. The CDR3 DNA is TGTGCTAGTGGTCTGGTAGGGCTAGGCGGCAATGAGCAGTTCTTC.

This clonotype has only a few counts. This chain connects TRBV11-2 to TRBJ1-1; 10 bases are a match to TRBD1. CDR1 and CDR2 (germline): SGHAT, FQNNGV. Unmatched junction bases numbered 8, after V lost 1 base and J lost 3 bases. This CDR3 spans 17 amino acids. CDR3 nucleotide sequence: TGTGCCAGCAGCTTAGTCCGACAGGGGGCAGGGGACACTGAAGCTTTCTTT. This encodes CASSLVRQGAGDTEAFF.

This clonotype has just a few counts. This CDR3 reads CASSVALADYGYTF. In DNA, the CDR3 is TGTGCCAGCAGCGTAGCTTTGGCCGACTATGGCTACACCTTC. This chain uses TRBV9 with TRBJ1-2; D is ambiguous. This CDR3 is 14 amino acids long. V was clipped by 0 bases and J by 3 bases, with 9 bases between them. Germline V lookup: CDR1 SGDLS, CDR2 YYNGEE.

This clonotype was counted at least ten times. The chain combines TRBV7-9 with TRBJ1-1; D is undetermined. This CDR3 has 15 residues. The V and J ends lost 1 base and 1 base respectively, with 10 bases between them. Germline loops: CDR1 SEHNR, CDR2 FQNEAQ (reference sequence). The CDR3 bases are TGTGCCAGCAGCTTAGAGGACTGGAGGAACACTGAAGCTTTCTTT. It is translated as CASSLEDWRNTEAFF.

V usage is TRBV6-2 or TRBV6-3 and J usage is TRBJ2-3, with TRBD2 matching 13 bases. Losses at the gene ends were 2 bases for V and 3 bases for J; bases not matched to a gene: 2. The germline CDR1 and CDR2 sequences are MNHEY and SVGEGT. The CDR3 consists of 16 residues. As DNA, the CDR3 is TGTGCCAGCAGTTACACTAGCGGGGGGGTTACAGATACGCAGTATTTT. As protein: CASSYTSGGVTDTQYF.

The chain uses TRBV6-1 and TRBJ1-3, with a tentative D call TRBD1 (6 bases). V was clipped by 6 bases and J by 4 bases, with 19 bases between them. CDR1 is MNHNS, CDR2 SASEGT, per germline. This CDR3 contains 16 residues. DNA of the CDR3: TGTGCCAGCAGGACGTTTAGAGGGCAGGGGGGAAACACCATATATTTT. Translating it yields CASRTFRGQGGNTIYF.

In its sample, this clonotype was seen many times. V gene TRBV20-1 combines with J gene TRBJ1-2, with D tentatively TRBD1 (6 bases). Trimming pared 4 bases from V and 3 bases from J, leaving 12 bases between. This CDR3 is 13 amino acids long. Germline V lookup: CDR1 DFQATT, CDR2 SNEGSKA (reference sequence). The CDR3 nucleotides read TGCAGTGCTACCGCAGGGGTCGACTATGGCTACACCTTC. Residues: CSATAGVDYGYTF.

This clonotype came up many times. V is TRBV7-8 and J is TRBJ2-3, with D uncertain. Germline V lookup: CDR1 SGHVS, CDR2 FQNEAQ. The CDR3 covers 13 residues. V was pared by 8 bases and J by 2 bases, with 11 bases between. CDR3 protein: CASRWSLTDTQYF. The CDR3 bases are TGTGCCAGCCGCTGGTCCCTCACAGATACGCAGTATTTT.

Of note for this clonotype: This clone may be a read error of a much larger clone one base away. J is TRBJ1-2 and V is TRBV10-3; D perhaps matches TRBD1 (5 bases). This CDR3 region has 16 residues. Germline values: CDR1 ENHRY, CDR2 SYGVKD. V was trimmed by 1 base and J by 3 bases, leaving 15 bases between them. CDR3 sequence: CAISEWDGGFDYGYTF. The CDR3 region has the DNA TGTGCCATCAGTGAGTGGGACGGCGGATTTGACTATGGCTACACCTTC.

This clonotype has a count of ten or more. DNA of the CDR3: TGTGCCAGCAGTGAAATGGGCGGGGGGGCCTACGAGCAGTACTTC. Its translation is CASSEMGGGAYEQYF. The chain links TRBV2 to TRBJ2-7; 9 nucleotides agree with TRBD2. This CDR3 is 15 amino acids long. The junction had 4 bases not matched to a gene; V was cut back by 2 bases and J by 2 bases. The germline gives CDR1 SNHLY, CDR2 FYNNEI.

The gene calls are TRBV19 and TRBJ1-2; unclear D gene. Germline-derived CDR1 and CDR2 are LNHDA and SQIVND (reference sequence). CDR3 length: 14 residues. V was cut by 3 bases and J by 3 bases, with 11 bases left in between. The CDR3 DNA is TGTGCCAGTAGTATTGGTCAGAGGGACTATGGCTACACCTTC. It is translated as CASSIGQRDYGYTF.

This clonotype was seen a few times. This sequence joins TRBV19 and TRBJ1-2; 9 bases line up with TRBD1. Germline values: CDR1 LNHDA, CDR2 SQIVND (reference sequence). J gave up 10 bases and V 7 bases, and 7 bases lay outside the gene matches. The CDR3 extends over 12 amino acids. As DNA, the CDR3 is TGTGCCAGTACCGGGACAGGGTACTCCTACACCTTC. It encodes CASTGTGYSYTF.

Ten or more counts support this clonotype. The chain carries TRBV5-5 and TRBJ1-5; no clear D. The germline V gene has CDR1 SGHKS and CDR2 YYEKEE (reference sequence). The CDR3 sequence is 15 residues long. With 1 base removed from V and 0 bases from J, the gap between germline ends came to 8 bases. The CDR3 spells CASSLSAYSNQPQHF. The CDR3 coding sequence is TGTGCCAGCAGCTTGTCGGCGTATAGCAATCAGCCCCAGCATTTT.

This clonotype was observed once. CDR3 bases: TGTGCCAGCAGAGCGGACAGGGGGCGTTTGGAGACCCAGTACTTC. Its protein is CASRADRGRLETQYF. V usage is TRBV6-2 or TRBV6-3 and J usage is TRBJ2-5, with TRBD1 matching over 11 bases. J lost 5 bases, V lost 6 bases, and 8 bases had no gene match. Germline assignment: CDR1 MNHEY and CDR2 SVGEGT. The CDR3 sequence is 15 residues long.

The chain carries TRBV20-1 and TRBJ2-1; TRBD2 matches at 12 bases. With 6 bases clipped from V and 7 bases from J, the junction kept 10 bases outside the gene matches. From germline, CDR1 is DFQATT and CDR2 SNEGSKA (reference sequence). CDR3 length equals 15 residues. CDR3 nucleotides: TGCAGTGCGGGATGGCTAGCGGGGGGGTTTAATGAGCAGTTCTTC. Protein sequence: CSAGWLAGGFNEQFF.

This clonotype was counted many times. The V and J genes are TRBV11-3 and TRBJ2-3, with 9 bases fitting TRBD1. This CDR3 comprises 16 residues. Per germline, CDR1 SGHNT and CDR2 YENEEA. V lost 5 bases to trimming and J lost 2 bases; unmatched junction nucleotides: 8. The CDR3 coding sequence is TGTGCCAGCAGCCCTGGGACAGGGCGGAACACAGATACGCAGTATTTT. This encodes CASSPGTGRNTDTQYF. Combining the CDR3 with reference TRBV11-3 and TRBJ2-3 gives the whole variable domain EAGVVQSPRYKIIEKKQPVAFWCNPISGHNTLYWYLQNLGQGPELLIRYENEEAVDDSQLPKDRFSAERLKGVDSTLKIQPAELGDSAVYLCASSPGTGRNTDTQYFGPGTRLTVL.

This clonotype was seen repeatedly, ten times or more. The gene calls are TRBV5-1 and TRBJ1-2; 11 nucleotides align to TRBD1. Germline V lookup: CDR1 SGHRS, CDR2 YFSETQ. The J segment lost 2 bases and the V segment lost 3 bases, leaving 3 bases of the junction unmatched. This CDR3 region has 15 residues. CDR3 amino acids: CASSSRTGGNYGYTF. The CDR3, as DNA: TGCGCCAGCAGCTCACGGACAGGGGGCAACTATGGCTACACCTTC.

This clonotype was recorded many times. The chain uses TRBV12-5 and TRBJ2-1, with 10 nucleotides matching TRBD2. Germline assignment: CDR1 LGHNT and CDR2 FRNRAP. The CDR3 length is 16 residues. The junction had 3 bases not matched to a gene; V was cut back by 4 bases and J by 0 bases. The CDR3 reads CASGSTSGVSYNEQFF. Here the CDR3 DNA reads TGTGCTAGTGGTTCCACTAGCGGGGTCTCCTACAATGAGCAGTTCTTC.

This clonotype was found many times. This rearrangement joins TRBV30 to TRBJ1-1; no reliable D call. The CDR3 covers 11 residues. Germline CDR1 is GTSNPN and CDR2 is SVGIG (reference sequence). Deletions cut 2 bases from V and 7 bases from J, with 8 bases between. The CDR3 loop reads CAWSPSDEAFF. The CDR3 DNA is TGTGCCTGGAGTCCCAGTGATGAAGCTTTCTTT.

V gene TRBV7-2 combines with J gene TRBJ1-4, with D perhaps TRBD1 (6 bases). V was clipped by 6 bases and J by 7 bases, with 18 bases between them. This CDR3 is built from 15 residues. Germline assignment: CDR1 SGHTA and CDR2 FQGNSA. The DNA for the CDR3 is TGTGCCAGCAGTTTAAGGGGGGCGCGGGGTGAAAAACTGTTTTTT. Its translation is CASSLRGARGEKLFF.

The chain joins TRBV6-1 to TRBJ2-5, with 10 bases that match TRBD2. CDR1 MNHNS and CDR2 SASEGT come from the germline V gene. Germline trimming cut 6 bases from V and 3 bases from J; bases unmatched to any gene: 10. This CDR3 has 16 amino acids. Here the CDR3 reads CASSDPSGLAEETQYF. CDR3 sequence (DNA): TGTGCCAGCAGCGACCCGTCCGGACTAGCGGAAGAGACCCAGTACTTC.

The rearrangement joins TRBV3-1 to TRBJ2-1, with 7 bases that match TRBD2. This CDR3 is built from 15 residues. V was clipped by 4 bases and J by 13 bases; unmatched bases: 16. The germline V gene has CDR1 LGHDT and CDR2 YNNKEL (reference sequence). In DNA form, the CDR3 reads TGTGCCAGCAGCCCCGTGATAGCGGGCCCCCCCGAACAGTTCTTC. This gives the protein CASSPVIAGPPEQFF.

This clonotype was seen many times. This rearrangement joins TRBV3-1 to TRBJ2-7; TRBD2 agrees at 7 bases. The CDR3 length is 11 residues. With 6 bases clipped from V and 6 bases from J, the junction kept 2 bases outside the gene matches. Per the germline V gene, CDR1 is LGHDT and CDR2 is YNNKEL (reference sequence). CDR3 in amino acids: CASSGRGEQYF. DNA of the CDR3: TGTGCCAGCAGTGGGAGGGGCGAGCAGTACTTC.

This clonotype was picked up many times. This chain connects TRBV6-1 to TRBJ1-1; D unresolved. Trimming removed 0 bases from V and 1 base from J, with 9 bases in between. In germline, CDR1 is MNHNS, CDR2 SASEGT. The CDR3 has 15 amino acids. The DNA for the CDR3 is TGTGCCAGCAGTGAAGCGCATTCCCCGAACACTGAAGCTTTCTTT. It is translated as CASSEAHSPNTEAFF.

This clonotype was counted at least ten times. J is TRBJ2-1 and V is TRBV3-1; 11 bases fit TRBD1. V trimming: 0 bases; J trimming: 0 bases; junction bases outside the gene matches: 4. The CDR3 sequence is 18 residues long. Germline V gene sequence: CDR1 LGHDT, CDR2 YNNKEL (reference sequence). The CDR3, as DNA: TGTGCCAGCAGCCAAGATTTAGGGACAGGGGGCTCCTACAATGAGCAGTTCTTC. Translation gives CASSQDLGTGGSYNEQFF.

This clonotype was found a few times. V usage is TRBV24-1 and J usage is TRBJ2-5; D unresolved. The CDR3 covers 14 residues. V was cut by 3 bases and J by 4 bases, with 11 bases left in between. Germline V gene data show CDR1 as KGHDR and CDR2 as SFDVKD. Here the CDR3 DNA reads TGTGCCACCAGTGATCAGGTCGGGTTAGAGACCCAGTACTTC. The encoded protein is CATSDQVGLETQYF.

The chain employs TRBV15 and TRBJ1-5; D is unclear. Trimming stripped 1 base from V and 4 bases from J, with 20 bases between. Germline V lookup: CDR1 LNHNV, CDR2 YYDKDF (reference sequence). There are 18 residues in the CDR3. In DNA, the CDR3 is TGTGCCACCAGCAGAGCTCGCCGGGGTCCGTACGGGAATCAGCCCCAGCATTTT. Its protein is CATSRARRGPYGNQPQHF.

The chain carries TRBV20-1 and TRBJ1-2; D is possibly TRBD1 (5 bases). The germline V gene has CDR1 DFQATT and CDR2 SNEGSKA (reference sequence). V lost 5 bases and J 1 base, leaving 20 bases between the germline ends. The CDR3 contains 16 residues. The DNA for the CDR3 is TGCAGTGCTTCCGTAGGGGCGGGTAGGGGTAACTATGGCTACACCTTC. Translated, it gives CSASVGAGRGNYGYTF.

This chain links TRBV6-2 or TRBV6-3 with TRBJ2-7, with unresolved D. CDR1 MNHEY and CDR2 SVGEGT come from the germline V gene. The CDR3 has 12 residues. V was clipped by 6 bases and J by 3 bases, with 9 bases between them. The CDR3 loop is CASSSDVYEQYF. Written as DNA, the CDR3 is TGTGCCAGCAGCTCGGACGTCTACGAGCAGTACTTC.

The sample holds many counts of this clonotype. The V gene is TRBV11-3, the J gene TRBJ1-2; no clear D gene. The CDR3 runs 15 residues. CDR1 is SGHNT, CDR2 YENEEA, per germline. Trimming stripped 1 base from V and 7 bases from J, with 16 bases between. For the CDR3, the DNA is TGTGCCAGCAGCTTAGTCTGGAGGAATGGATGTGGCTACACCTTC. Amino acid sequence: CASSLVWRNGCGYTF. The whole variable domain, remainder taken from reference TRBV11-3 and TRBJ1-2, is EAGVVQSPRYKIIEKKQPVAFWCNPISGHNTLYWYLQNLGQGPELLIRYENEEAVDDSQLPKDRFSAERLKGVDSTLKIQPAELGDSAVYLCASSLVWRNGCGYTFGSGTRLTVV.

The rearrangement links TRBV4-1 to TRBJ2-1; 14 nucleotides agree with TRBD2. CDR3 length: 16 residues. Per the germline V gene, CDR1 is MGHRA and CDR2 is YSYEKL. Trimming cost V 1 base and J 4 bases; bases outside gene matches: 0. The CDR3 DNA is TGCGCCAGCAGCCAAGGGACTAGCGGGGGGTACAATGAGCAGTTCTTC. It encodes CASSQGTSGGYNEQFF.